At least ten counts were recorded for the clone carrying this T cell receptor (beta chain). Antigen unknown. From germline, CDR1 is LGHNA and CDR2 YSLEER. Unmatched junction bases numbered 10, after V lost 4 bases and J lost 1 base. This CDR3 region has 17 residues. TCRdb fed the reads into MiXCR, producing one record per CDR3 protein. Among hundreds of thousands of distinct CDR3 sequences, about 33% were seen once, and the ten largest hold around 15%. These data belong to a study of T cell repertoires in cytomegalovirus infection. Study at large: It can be stated that public TCR beta signatures indicated CMV infection as well as a matching HLA type. Findings of the study overall: Within the response measured ex vivo, HLA-C-restricted CMV-specific TCR beta clonotypes were dominant. Adding up the frequency of public TCR beta families identified people who carried CMV plus the relevant HLA.

The clonotype originates from a human donor in good health (CMV status not recorded). Some clones in this sample may be carry-over from other donors' samples. The J gene is TRBJ2-1, the V gene TRBV4-3; 7 nucleotides line up with TRBD2. Sequencing input: PBMCs. The chain's CDR3 is CASSPSIAGVSYNEQFF. The CDR3 DNA follows: TGCGCCAGCAGCCCATCGATAGCGGGCGTATCCTACAATGAGCAGTTCTTC.